This TCR beta chain was captured by sequencing in a study of shared clonotypes between healthy human individuals. This CDR3 is 13 amino acids long. Germline CDR1 SEHNR, CDR2 FQNEAQ (reference sequence). V lost 0 bases and J 5 bases, leaving 5 bases between the germline ends. Using immunoSEQ multiplex PCR, the repertoire was profiled, and TCRdb retains in-frame clones only, with some absent. The top ten hold less than 0.25% of the sample, which has 800,000 to 950,000 clones, 90% to 98% seen once. For this clone: Antigen unknown. Other DNA sequences in the sample encode the same CDR3.

Study-level points and caveats: Although depth was large, rarefaction showed that sequencing of the sorted subsets was incomplete. Blood alone was sampled, and tissue repertoires likely differ. Donor clonotype sharing was expected to depend on sequencing depth.

Naive-designated CD8 cells lacked CD45RO, were positively enriched for CCR7, and omitted terminally differentiated effector memory CD45RA+ cells. The sequence derives from a young man in good health. The chain is built from TRBV7-9 and TRBJ2-1; D unclear. The material sequenced was naive CD8+ T cells sorted from blood. The DNA of the CDR3 is TGTGCCAGCAGCTTAGCCCTACACAATGAGCAGTTCTTC. The encoded protein is CASSLALHNEQFF.